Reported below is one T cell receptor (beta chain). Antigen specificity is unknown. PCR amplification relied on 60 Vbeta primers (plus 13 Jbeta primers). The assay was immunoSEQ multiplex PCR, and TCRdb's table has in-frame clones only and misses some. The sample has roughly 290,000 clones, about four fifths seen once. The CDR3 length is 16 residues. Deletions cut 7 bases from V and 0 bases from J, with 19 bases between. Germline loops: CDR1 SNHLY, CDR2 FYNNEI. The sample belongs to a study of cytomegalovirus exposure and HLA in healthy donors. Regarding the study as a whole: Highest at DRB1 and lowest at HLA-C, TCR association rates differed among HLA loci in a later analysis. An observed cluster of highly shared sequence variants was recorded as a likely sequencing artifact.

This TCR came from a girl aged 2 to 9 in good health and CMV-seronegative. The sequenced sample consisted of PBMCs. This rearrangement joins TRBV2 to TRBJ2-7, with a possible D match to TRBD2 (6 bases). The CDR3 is CASTQWDSLSSYEQYF. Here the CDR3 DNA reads TGTGCCAGCACCCAATGGGACTCCCTAAGCTCCTACGAGCAGTACTTC.